The 19 T cell receptor beta chains below come from one sample, sequenced in a study of T cells in Graves' hyperthyroidism and ophthalmopathy. Amplification yielded TCR beta CDR3 regions, with RNA transcripts as the source. Primed by the HTBI set, a first-round RT-PCR was run on the TCR CDR3. TCRdb independently ran MiXCR on the multiplex PCR reads; one entry per CDR3 protein. The sample records about 640,000 distinct CDR3 sequences, roughly 15% being singletons. Sequenced sample: blood. The receptors stem from a woman aged 50 to 65 with Graves' ophthalmopathy.

This clonotype occurred a few times. The chain has TRBV24-1 and TRBJ2-7; the D gene is possibly TRBD2 (6 bases). CDR1 is KGHDR, CDR2 SFDVKD, per germline. V lost 3 bases and J lost 4, with 15 bases in between. The CDR3 has 15 amino acids. In DNA form, the CDR3 reads TGTGCCACCAGTGATGCGGGGCCGGCGCCTTACGAGCAGTACTTC. Residues: CATSDAGPAPYEQYF.

In its sample, this clonotype was seen many times. This chain connects TRBV5-1 to TRBJ2-1, with D perhaps matching TRBD2 (5 bases). V was shortened by 0 bases and J by 1 base, with 11 bases between the two germline ends. Germline V CDR1 and CDR2: SGHRS, YFSETQ. The CDR3 runs to 16 residues. The CDR3 coding sequence is TGCGCCAGCAGCTTGGTAGGTCGGGGATCCTACAATGAGCAGTTCTTC. This encodes CASSLVGRGSYNEQFF.

The rearrangement uses TRBV18 and TRBJ2-7, with 7 bases matching TRBD1. The CDR3 sequence is 15 residues long. Unmatched junction bases numbered 7, after V lost 5 bases and J lost 0 bases. Germline CDR1 and CDR2: KGHSH and LQKENI. The CDR3 nucleotides read TGTGCCAGCTCATCCGGACAGGCCAGCTCCTACGAGCAGTACTTC. Its translation is CASSSGQASSYEQYF.

This clonotype was observed at least ten times. The genes are TRBV10-3 and TRBJ2-1; TRBD1 aligns across 9 bases. The CDR3 length is 19 residues. Germline CDR1 ENHRY, CDR2 SYGVKD. The junction had 12 bases not matched to a gene; V was cut back by 3 bases and J by 0 bases. The CDR3, as DNA: TGTGCCATCAGTGACCCTTCACAGGGGGCCCTAAGCTCCTACAATGAGCAGTTCTTC. Amino acid sequence: CAISDPSQGALSSYNEQFF.

This rearrangement joins TRBV4-2 to TRBJ1-6, with D possibly matching TRBD1 (6 bases). This CDR3 spans 14 amino acids. V was trimmed by 5 bases and J by 6 bases, leaving 11 bases between them. Germline V lookup: CDR1 LGHNA, CDR2 YNFKEQ. CDR3 sequence reads: CASSEGQFNSPLHF. The CDR3 region has the DNA TGTGCCAGCAGCGAAGGACAGTTTAATTCACCCCTCCACTTT.

V gene TRBV11-2 combines with J gene TRBJ2-2; 7 nucleotides align to TRBD1. The germline V gene has CDR1 SGHAT and CDR2 FQNNGV. The V and J ends lost 5 bases and 0 bases, in that order; junction bases with no gene match: 6. The CDR3 runs 16 residues. CDR3 region: CASSPGTASNTGELFF. CDR3 bases: TGTGCCAGCAGCCCGGGGACAGCTTCGAACACCGGGGAGCTGTTTTTT.

This sequence joins TRBV4-2 and TRBJ2-7; no firm D call. The V gene's germline CDR1 is LGHNA and CDR2 YNFKEQ. The CDR3 totals 15 residues. The V and J ends lost 0 bases and 3 bases respectively, with 12 bases between them. The chain's CDR3 is CASSQEEALNYEQYF. As DNA, the CDR3 is TGTGCCAGCAGCCAAGAGGAAGCACTGAACTACGAGCAGTACTTC.

This rearrangement joins TRBV20-1 to TRBJ2-7, with a weak D call TRBD2 (6 bases). CDR1 and CDR2 (germline): DFQATT, SNEGSKA (reference sequence). The V end was cut by 5 bases, the J end by 9 bases, with 20 bases between. The CDR3 covers 13 residues. In DNA form, the CDR3 reads TGCAGTGCTTTAACTAGCACCCTAGGCGTGCAGTACTTC. It yields the protein CSALTSTLGVQYF.

This clonotype showed up just a few times. The chain couples TRBV5-6 to TRBJ1-1; D possibly corresponds to TRBD1 (5 bases). In germline, CDR1 is SGHDT, CDR2 YYEEEE. V shed 1 base and J shed 4 bases, with 14 bases lying between them. CDR3 size: 15 residues. CDR3 nucleotides: TGTGCCAGCAGCTTGTATCGGGGCGCCATCACTGAAGCTTTCTTT. Its protein is CASSLYRGAITEAFF.

This clonotype was recorded at least ten times. The J gene is TRBJ2-6, the V gene TRBV28, with 7 bases aligning to TRBD2. With V trimmed by 3 bases and J by 0 bases, 5 bases remained unmatched. Germline V CDR1 and CDR2: MDHEN, SYDVKM. This CDR3 spans 17 amino acids. The CDR3: CASSFSGLSSGANVLTF. CDR3 DNA: TGTGCCAGCAGTTTTAGCGGGCTGAGCTCTGGGGCCAACGTCCTGACTTTC.

This clonotype was observed many times. The rearrangement joins TRBV18 to TRBJ1-6; TRBD1 agrees at 7 bases. Germline CDR1 is KGHSH and CDR2 is LQKENI. This CDR3 has 14 amino acids. V was pared by 6 bases and J by 9 bases, with 8 bases of the junction left unmatched. CDR3 in DNA: TGTGCCAGCTCCGCCGAACAGGGGACTTCACCCCTCCACTTT. Amino acid sequence: CASSAEQGTSPLHF.

This clonotype appeared many times. The CDR3, as DNA: TGTGCCAGCAGTTATGGGGCTAGAGGTGAGCAGTTCTTC. Amino acid sequence: CASSYGARGEQFF. The chain couples TRBV6-2 or TRBV6-3 to TRBJ2-1; possibly TRBD1 for D (5 bases). V was clipped by 3 bases and J by 9 bases, with 12 bases between them. CDR1 and CDR2 (germline): MNHEY, SVGEGT. This CDR3 is built from 13 residues.

In nucleotides, the CDR3 is TGTGCCAGTAGTATAGTGGGACAGAACACTGAAGCTTTCTTT. Protein product: CASSIVGQNTEAFF. The rearrangement uses TRBV19 and TRBJ1-1, with D tentatively TRBD1 (6 bases). CDR1 LNHDA and CDR2 SQIVND come from the germline V gene (reference sequence). Trimming cost V 1 base and J 1 base, with 7 bases left between them. The CDR3 is 14 residues long.

This clonotype has at least ten counts. The chain employs TRBV19 and TRBJ1-1; D not certain. CDR3 size: 15 residues. V dropped 2 bases and J dropped 4 bases, with 14 bases sitting between them. Germline loops: CDR1 LNHDA, CDR2 SQIVND (reference sequence). Here the CDR3 DNA reads TGTGCCAGTAGTATACAGATACTGAAGCCCACTGAAGCTTTCTTT. Translated, it gives CASSIQILKPTEAFF.

This clonotype was recorded a few times. The chain recombines TRBV5-8 with TRBJ1-4, with 9 bases fitting TRBD1. The ends lost 3 bases at V and 3 bases at J; junction bases unmatched: 3. CDR1 is SGHTS, CDR2 YDEGEE, per germline. There are 15 residues in the CDR3. This CDR3 reads CASSSGTGPNEKLFF. CDR3 DNA sequence: TGTGCCAGCAGCTCTGGGACAGGGCCTAATGAAAAACTGTTTTTT.

The rearrangement links TRBV2 to TRBJ1-1; 7 nucleotides match TRBD1. V dropped 3 bases and J dropped 1; count of bases not matched to a gene: 5. CDR3 length: 15 residues. CDR1 and CDR2 (germline): SNHLY, FYNNEI. The CDR3 nucleotides read TGTGCCAGCAGTGATGGGGACAGCGAGAACACTGAAGCTTTCTTT. This encodes CASSDGDSENTEAFF.

The chain combines TRBV6-5 with TRBJ1-5, with 9 bases identical to TRBD1. CDR1 and CDR2 from the germline V gene are MNHEY and SVGAGI. This CDR3 comprises 16 residues. J was trimmed by 5 bases and V by 0 bases; bases with no gene match: 5. CDR3 in amino acids: CASSYSFWTGDQPQHF. In DNA, the CDR3 is TGTGCCAGCAGTTACTCATTTTGGACAGGGGATCAGCCCCAGCATTTT.

The chain is built from TRBV7-9 and TRBJ2-4; TRBD2 aligns across 7 bases. V gave up 4 bases and J gave up 0 bases; unmatched junction bases: 6. Germline V gene sequence: CDR1 SEHNR, CDR2 FQNEAQ (reference sequence). This CDR3 region has 16 residues. CDR3 residues: CASSSTSVLAKNIQYF. The CDR3 nucleotides are TGTGCCAGCAGCTCCACTAGCGTTCTAGCCAAAAACATTCAGTACTTC.

This clonotype was observed a single time. This sequence joins TRBV20-1 and TRBJ2-5; TRBD2 aligns across 9 bases. Germline CDR1 and CDR2: DFQATT and SNEGSKA (reference sequence). The V gene end was trimmed by 1 base and the J gene end by 2 bases; junction bases not matched to a gene: 5. The length of the CDR3 is 15 residues. DNA of the CDR3: TGCAGTGCTAGAGTCCCGACTAGCGGACAAGAGACCCAGTACTTC. Translated: CSARVPTSGQETQYF.